This T cell receptor beta chain was documented in a study of CD8+ T cells in alopecia areata. Study-level information: A regimen of oral tofacitinib, 5 to 10 mg twice daily, was given to treated patients. Study observations and caveats: Especially in alopecia totalis/universalis, lesional scalp showed greater clonality than normal scalp did.

As for this clone: Its specificity is not known. Sequence at one end of the junction differs from germline and may be a read error.

Treatment denoted: oral pan-JAK inhibitor, 5-10 mg twice daily. As the sequencing template, cDNA was produced by extracting RNA and reverse transcribing it. Clones were read by immunoSEQ multiplex PCR, and TCRdb kept only the in-frame ones, dropping some. Of roughly 200,000 clones in the sample, around two fifths were seen once. This material consisted of CD4+ T cells sorted from blood, taken around week 36, from a patient treated with tofacitinib. This receptor was identified in a human donor with alopecia areata.

The DNA for the CDR3 is TGTGCCAGCAGCGTAGCGGGAGGGCTGAACATTCAGTACTTC. Amino acids: CASSVAGGLNIQYF. The chain links TRBV7-9 to TRBJ2-4, with 11 positions matching TRBD2. The CDR3 sequence is 14 residues long. Germline V CDR1 and CDR2: SEHNR, FQNEAQ (reference sequence).